The next 12 T cell receptor beta chains were all read from a single sample in a study of CD8 T cells in ankylosing spondylitis. MiXCR was run by TCRdb on the 5' RACE reads, yielding one entry per CDR3 protein. The data hold 750,000 to 850,000 distinct CDR3 sequences, with 12% observed a single time. Study results and caveats: Within ankylosing spondylitis blood, a TCR beta motif made up of eight or nine highly homologous variants appeared to be characteristic.

The antigens these receptors bind are not known. Sequenced sample: blood, either unsorted or a sorted T cell fraction (not recorded which). All receptors come from a male donor with ankylosing spondylitis.

The chain is built from TRBV7-2 and TRBJ2-3, with a possible D match to TRBD2 (6 bases). Trimming stripped 0 bases from V and 3 bases from J, with 10 bases between. This CDR3 spans 15 amino acids. The germline CDR1 and CDR2 sequences are SGHTA and FQGNSA. This chain's CDR3 is CASSLAEGRTDTQYF. The CDR3 DNA follows: TGTGCCAGCAGCTTAGCGGAGGGGCGGACAGATACGCAGTATTTT. Drawing the rest from reference TRBV7-2 and TRBJ2-3, the complete variable domain is GAGVSQSPSNKVTEKGKDVELRCDPISGHTALYWYRQSLGQGLEFLIYFQGNSAPDKSGLPSDRFSAERTGGSVSTLTIQRTQQEDSAVYLCASSLAEGRTDTQYFGPGTRLTVL.

The genes are TRBV4-2 and TRBJ2-1; D uncertain. V shed 0 bases and J shed 6 bases, with 12 bases lying between them. Germline CDR1 reads LGHNA; CDR2 reads YNFKEQ. This CDR3 is built from 15 residues. In DNA, the CDR3 is TGTGCCAGCAGCCAAGAAGGGCCCTTATTCAATGAGCAGTTCTTC. It is translated as CASSQEGPLFNEQFF.

Ten or more counts support this clonotype. The J gene is TRBJ1-6, the V gene TRBV7-2, with D perhaps matching TRBD1 (5 bases). This CDR3 has 14 residues. Trimming removed 5 bases at V and 6 bases at J, with 11 bases between. Germline-derived CDR1 and CDR2 are SGHTA and FQGNSA. CDR3 amino acids: CASSPMGLNSPLHF. The DNA of the CDR3 is TGTGCCAGCAGCCCTATGGGACTTAATTCACCCCTCCACTTT.

The chain uses TRBV12-3 or TRBV12-4 and TRBJ1-2, with D tentatively TRBD1 (5 bases). The CDR3 extends over 13 amino acids. V shed 6 bases and J shed 3 bases, with 11 bases lying between them. CDR3: CASSQAGYYGYTF. The CDR3 DNA is TGTGCCAGCAGCCAAGCAGGGTACTATGGCTACACCTTC.

Ten or more counts support this clonotype. This sequence joins TRBV7-2 and TRBJ2-7; TRBD2 agrees at 13 bases. Looked up from germline, CDR1 is SGHTA and CDR2 is FQGNSA. Germline trimming cut 5 bases from V and 6 bases from J; bases unmatched to any gene: 10. The CDR3 contains 16 residues. In DNA, the CDR3 is TGTGCCAGCAGCGCGCGGACTAGCGGGAGAGGACTCGAGCAGTACTTC. Residues: CASSARTSGRGLEQYF.

The V gene is TRBV9, the J gene TRBJ2-7; the D is unclear. This CDR3 region has 15 residues. Between the trimmed V and J ends, which lost 0 bases and 1 base, there was a span of 11 bases. CDR1 is SGDLS, CDR2 YYNGEE, per germline. CDR3 protein: CASSVATGPSYEQYF. Written as DNA, the CDR3 is TGTGCCAGCAGCGTAGCTACCGGTCCTTCCTACGAGCAGTACTTC.

This clonotype was found a few times. The chain uses TRBV20-1 and TRBJ2-4, with 7 bases lining up with TRBD1. The length of the CDR3 is 16 residues. V was pared by 5 bases and J by 3 bases, with 13 bases of the junction left unmatched. Germline CDR1 reads DFQATT; CDR2 reads SNEGSKA (reference sequence). The CDR3 here is CSAYNLFRDSKNIQYF. The CDR3 DNA reads TGCAGTGCTTACAACCTTTTCCGGGACAGCAAAAACATTCAGTACTTC.

The chain combines TRBV19 with TRBJ1-2, with no clear D. V gave up 3 bases and J gave up 2 bases, with 7 bases separating them. CDR1 and CDR2 (germline): LNHDA, SQIVND (reference sequence). There are 13 residues in the CDR3. The CDR3 loop reads CASSITRNYGYTF. The CDR3 nucleotides are TGTGCCAGTAGTATCACCAGAAACTATGGCTACACCTTC.

This clonotype has more than one count but fewer than ten. The junction departs from the called germline gene at one end, perhaps through a read error. The V call is TRBV7-7, the J call TRBJ2-5; 9 bases line up with TRBD2. The CDR3 totals 15 residues. The germline V gene has CDR1 SSHAT and CDR2 FNYEAQ (reference sequence). The CDR3 DNA follows: TGTGCTAGCAGCTTAGGTAGCGGGAGTGTAAAGACCCAGTACTTC. This sequence encodes CASSLGSGSVKTQYF.

This clonotype was observed at least ten times. The chain employs TRBV7-9 and TRBJ2-7; D is undetermined. CDR1 is SEHNR and CDR2 is FQNEAQ in the germline V gene (reference sequence). Trimming removed 3 bases from V and 7 bases from J, with 10 bases in between. This CDR3 spans 12 amino acids. The CDR3, as DNA: TGTGCCAGCAGCTTGGCCTTGCGGGAGCAGTACTTC. Amino acids: CASSLALREQYF.

V gene TRBV7-9 combines with J gene TRBJ1-1, with a weak D call TRBD1 (5 bases). CDR1 is SEHNR and CDR2 is FQNEAQ in the germline V gene (reference sequence). Trimming pared 2 bases from V and 8 bases from J, leaving 15 bases between. There are 14 residues in the CDR3. As DNA, the CDR3 is TGTGCCAGCAGCTTAACCCCTGATGGGGGAGAAGCTTTCTTT. This sequence encodes CASSLTPDGGEAFF.

This clonotype showed up just a few times. This chain links TRBV20-1 with TRBJ1-6; 8 bases are shared with TRBD1. J lost 7 bases, V lost 0 bases, and 8 bases had no gene match. Germline V gene data show CDR1 as DFQATT and CDR2 as SNEGSKA (reference sequence). This CDR3 region has 16 residues. This chain's CDR3 is CSARDRRTGYNSPLHF. CDR3 in DNA: TGCAGTGCTAGAGATCGCCGGACAGGGTACAATTCACCCCTCCACTTT.